This TCR beta chain comes out of a study of blood T cell repertoires in COVID-19. Sequencing was performed with immunoSEQ multiplex PCR; in TCRdb, only in-frame clones are kept and a portion is missing. The table has about 200,000 clones, 85% to 90% seen once. This TCR was sampled from a man in his fifties or sixties with acute or convalescent COVID-19. The sequencing sample was made of peripheral blood.

The CDR3 region has the DNA TGTGCCAGCAGTTTAATCGGCAGGGGGAGGCGGGACACTGAAGCTTTCTTT. Translation: CASSLIGRGRRDTEAFF. V usage is TRBV27 and J usage is TRBJ1-1, with 7 bases identical to TRBD1. Germline V CDR1 and CDR2: MNHEY, SMNVEV (reference sequence). Trimming took 2 bases from V and 3 from J; bases not matched to a gene: 12. CDR3 length equals 17 residues.